The TCR beta chain described here comes from a study of cytomegalovirus exposure and HLA in healthy donors. Whole-study results and caveats: In a later analysis, at a false discovery rate of 0.05, 16,951 TCR beta sequences matched HLA alleles. Donors belonging to an Asian-associated ancestry cluster reportedly showed fewer N-insertions in productive TCRs than the approximately 670-donor mean, according to what a later analysis found.

Researchers ran the PCR with 60 Vbeta and 13 Jbeta primers. TCRdb's table, derived via immunoSEQ multiplex PCR, lists solely in-frame clones and lacks some. The sample records roughly 200,000 clones, around 78% being singletons. Of note for this clone: What it binds is unknown.

This CDR3 is 11 amino acids long. V gave up 6 bases and J gave up 9 bases, with 9 bases separating them. CDR1 is MNHNY, CDR2 SVGAGI, per germline (reference sequence). Specimen: PBMCs. This clonotype was obtained from a man between 25 and 39 years old in good health and CMV-seronegative. This chain links TRBV6-6 with TRBJ2-1; weak D call: TRBD2 (5 bases). The CDR3: CASSTRSEQFF. The CDR3 coding sequence is TGTGCCAGCAGCACTAGAAGTGAGCAGTTCTTC.